The 27 T cell receptor beta chains reported below all come from one sample, sequenced in a study of blood T cell repertoires in COVID-19. Assay used: immunoSEQ multiplex PCR; TCRdb lists only in-frame clones, some missing. There are roughly 170,000 clones in the sample; around 88% occur only once, and around 3.6% lies in the top ten. The specimen was PBMCs or T cells enriched from blood (not recorded which). The receptor source for this set is a woman between 50 and 59 years old in a cohort exposed to, infected with or recovered from COVID-19 (not recorded which).

The genes are TRBV19 and TRBJ1-4, with 7 bases matching TRBD1. The CDR3 is 15 residues long. Looked up from germline, CDR1 is LNHDA and CDR2 is SQIVND (reference sequence). V shed 4 bases, J shed 4 bases, and the junction held 6 bases outside the gene matches. The CDR3, as DNA: TGTGCCAGTAGTAGCGACAGGGACGATAATGAAAAACTGTTTTTT. It is translated as CASSSDRDDNEKLFF.

The table lists this clone with a few counts. The chain combines TRBV9 with TRBJ2-1; 7 bases line up with TRBD2. V was clipped by 4 bases and J by 0 bases; unmatched bases: 4. The CDR3 has 15 residues. Per germline, CDR1 SGDLS and CDR2 YYNGEE. CDR3 region: CASSPRGTSYNEQFF. The DNA for the CDR3 is TGTGCCAGCAGCCCGCGGGGGACCTCCTACAATGAGCAGTTCTTC.

The chain joins TRBV18 to TRBJ2-3, with 10 bases lining up with TRBD2. The CDR3 contains 15 residues. The V segment lost 3 bases and the J segment 3 bases; nucleotides outside the gene matches: 3. CDR1 is KGHSH, CDR2 LQKENI, per germline. CDR3 protein: CASSPPGLATDTQYF. CDR3 coding DNA: TGTGCCAGCTCACCCCCGGGACTAGCGACAGATACGCAGTATTTT.

CDR3: CASSPPGGENIQYF. The CDR3 coding sequence is TGTGCCAGCTCACCTCCCGGGGGGGAAAACATTCAGTACTTC. The chain uses TRBV18 and TRBJ2-4; 8 nucleotides agree with TRBD2. There are 14 residues in the CDR3. CDR1 is KGHSH and CDR2 is LQKENI in the germline V gene. V dropped 3 bases and J dropped 5; count of bases not matched to a gene: 3.

The rearrangement uses TRBV3-1 (or the pseudogene TRBV3-2) and TRBJ1-3; D unresolved. CDR1 and CDR2 from the germline V gene are LGHDT and YNNKEL (reference sequence). Trimming removed 5 bases from V and 4 bases from J, with 15 bases in between. The CDR3 loop spans 15 amino acids. The CDR3 is CASSSTLNSGNTIYF. CDR3 nucleotide sequence: TGTGCCAGCAGCTCTACCCTTAATTCCGGAAACACCATATATTTT.

The chain employs TRBV2 and TRBJ1-5; 8 positions agree with TRBD1. Germline loops: CDR1 SNHLY, CDR2 FYNNEI. The CDR3 loop spans 16 amino acids. After removal of 4 bases from V and 2 bases from J, the junction contained 7 bases not matched to a gene. CDR3 sequence: CASSVISGQGNQPQHF. The DNA for the CDR3 is TGTGCCAGCAGTGTAATTTCGGGACAGGGCAATCAGCCCCAGCATTTT.

The CDR3 sequence is CASSFDRYTEAFF. CDR3 nucleotides: TGTGCCAGCAGTTTCGACAGATACACTGAAGCTTTCTTT. This chain links TRBV28 with TRBJ1-1; the D gene is possibly TRBD1 (5 bases). Trimming pared 3 bases from V and 3 bases from J, leaving 8 bases between. Germline CDR1 and CDR2: MDHEN and SYDVKM. This CDR3 contains 13 residues.

This clone has a single count. This chain links TRBV25-1 with TRBJ2-7, with D uncertain. The V gene lost 0 bases and the J gene lost 2 bases, with 8 bases spanning the gap. From germline, CDR1 is MGHDK and CDR2 SYGVNS. This CDR3 region has 14 residues. CDR3 region: CASSEYGSTYEQYF. The CDR3 nucleotides are TGTGCCAGCAGTGAATACGGTTCCACCTACGAGCAGTACTTC.

The chain employs TRBV4-2 and TRBJ1-1, with D possibly matching TRBD1 (5 bases). V was shortened by 0 bases and J by 4 bases, with 12 bases between the two germline ends. The CDR3 extends over 15 amino acids. Per germline, CDR1 LGHNA and CDR2 YNFKEQ. The CDR3: CASSQDRAFRTEAFF. The CDR3 nucleotides read TGTGCCAGCAGCCAAGACAGGGCATTTCGCACTGAAGCTTTCTTT.

The chain is built from TRBV5-8 and TRBJ1-5; no reliable D call. The CDR3 is 13 amino acids. Germline loops: CDR1 SGHTS, CDR2 YDEGEE. Trimming removed 1 base at V and 2 bases at J, with 4 bases between. CDR3 nucleotides: TGTGCCAGCAGCTTGCGGGGCAATCAGCCCCAGCATTTT. As protein: CASSLRGNQPQHF.

This clone has just one count. The CDR3 loop is CASRGGRNSNQPQHF. In nucleotides, the CDR3 is TGTGCCAGCAGGGGAGGGAGGAATAGCAATCAGCCCCAGCATTTT. The gene calls are TRBV2 and TRBJ1-5, with no clear D. V lost 6 bases and J 0 bases, leaving 12 bases between the germline ends. Germline CDR1 is SNHLY and CDR2 is FYNNEI. This CDR3 is 15 amino acids long. Together with reference TRBV2 and TRBJ1-5, the CDR3 gives the full variable domain: EPEVTQTPSHQVTQMGQEVILRCVPISNHLYFYWYRQILGQKVEFLVSFYNNEISEKSEIFDDQFSVERPDGSNFTLKIRSTKLEDSAMYFCASRGGRNSNQPQHFGDGTRLSIL.

The chain has TRBV7-3 and TRBJ2-1, with TRBD2 matching 12 bases. The CDR3 is 17 amino acids. Germline loops: CDR1 SGHTA, CDR2 FQGTGA. With 5 bases clipped from V and 7 bases from J, the junction kept 12 bases outside the gene matches. CDR3 coding DNA: TGTGCCAGCAGCGCTATCGGAGGGACTAGCGGGCAAAATGAGCAGTTCTTC. Residues: CASSAIGGTSGQNEQFF.

This chain links TRBV7-9 with TRBJ1-1; no reliable D call. Between the trimmed V and J ends, which lost 4 bases and 6 bases, there was a span of 18 bases. CDR1 is SEHNR and CDR2 is FQNEAQ in the germline V gene (reference sequence). The CDR3 spans 15 residues. DNA for the CDR3: TGTGCCAGCAGCTACCAGGCAGGTTATATGGCTGAAGCTTTCTTT. Its protein product is CASSYQAGYMAEAFF.

The genes are TRBV5-5 and TRBJ2-7, with a tentative D call TRBD2 (6 bases). The V gene's germline CDR1 is SGHKS and CDR2 YYEKEE (reference sequence). This CDR3 is built from 17 residues. V was trimmed by 0 bases and J by 1 base, leaving 17 bases between them. The CDR3: CASSLASSALRSYEQYF. The CDR3 DNA reads TGTGCCAGCAGCTTGGCATCTAGCGCACTACGTTCCTACGAGCAGTACTTC.

V usage is TRBV19 and J usage is TRBJ2-1; D possibly corresponds to TRBD2 (5 bases). CDR3 length equals 13 residues. V was clipped by 3 bases and J by 6 bases, with 9 bases between them. Germline V gives CDR1 LNHDA, CDR2 SQIVND (reference sequence). The CDR3 bases are TGTGCCAGTAGTATGTGGGAGATCAATGAGCAGTTCTTC. Protein sequence: CASSMWEINEQFF.

The chain combines TRBV12-3 or TRBV12-4 with TRBJ2-1; D is unclear. V was cut by 4 bases and J by 7 bases, with 8 bases left in between. The CDR3 runs 12 residues. For the CDR3, the DNA is TGTGCCAGCAGTTCCTCGGAGAATGAGCAGTTCTTC. This codes for CASSSSENEQFF.

This clone was counted a single time. The rearrangement uses TRBV27 and TRBJ1-5; perhaps TRBD1 as D (5 bases). The CDR3 extends over 20 amino acids. Trimming left V 6 bases short and J 1 base short, with 28 bases between. CDR1 is MNHEY and CDR2 is SMNVEV in the germline V gene (reference sequence). The CDR3 sequence: CASSSTFRRPGGGSNQPQHF. CDR3 in DNA: TGTGCCAGCAGCTCAACGTTTAGGAGGCCGGGCGGGGGGAGCAATCAGCCCCAGCATTTT.

On this clone: The sample holds other DNA sequences that translate to the same CDR3. CDR3 sequence reads: CASSSGGGSSYNEQFF. CDR3 nucleotide sequence: TGTGCCAGCAGCAGTGGGGGGGGAAGCTCCTACAATGAGCAGTTCTTC. The rearrangement links TRBV5-4 to TRBJ2-1; 7 bases align to TRBD2. Unmatched junction bases numbered 7, after V lost 4 bases and J lost 0 bases. This CDR3 contains 16 residues. The germline CDR1 and CDR2 sequences are SGHNT and YYREEE (reference sequence).

The CDR3 DNA is TGTGCCAGCAGCGGAATGTGGAGAAACTATGGCTACACCTTC. Amino acids: CASSGMWRNYGYTF. The chain combines TRBV9 with TRBJ1-2; unclear D gene. The germline CDR1 and CDR2 sequences are SGDLS and YYNGEE. V was trimmed by 3 bases and J by 2 bases, leaving 11 bases between them. The CDR3 is made up of 14 amino acids.

Here the CDR3 reads CASSLKETQYF. CDR3 nucleotide sequence: TGTGCCAGCAGTTTAAAAGAGACCCAGTACTTC. J is TRBJ2-5 and V is TRBV6-2 or TRBV6-3; D unresolved. The V gene's germline CDR1 is MNHEY and CDR2 SVGEGT. V lost 4 bases, J lost 3 bases, and 3 bases lay in between. CDR3 length: 11 amino acids.

The gene calls are TRBV9 and TRBJ2-1; 9 bases are shared with TRBD2. The germline gives CDR1 SGDLS, CDR2 YYNGEE. The CDR3 sequence is 17 residues long. V shed 0 bases and J 0 bases; nucleotides not matched to a gene: 4. This chain's CDR3 is CASSVGAGGSSYNEQFF. In DNA, the CDR3 is TGTGCCAGCAGCGTAGGAGCGGGAGGAAGCTCCTACAATGAGCAGTTCTTC.

The CDR3 spells CASKRGGHTEGEQFF. Written as DNA, the CDR3 is TGTGCCAGTAAGCGGGGAGGCCATACCGAAGGTGAGCAGTTCTTC. This chain uses TRBV19 with TRBJ2-1; 7 nucleotides line up with TRBD2. The J segment lost 9 bases and the V segment lost 7 bases, leaving 15 bases of the junction unmatched. From germline, CDR1 is LNHDA and CDR2 SQIVND (reference sequence). The CDR3 has 15 residues.

The J gene is TRBJ2-7, the V gene TRBV7-2; TRBD1 matches at 9 bases. Germline lookup yields CDR1 SGHTA and CDR2 FQGNSA. Trimming cost V 3 bases and J 3 bases; bases outside gene matches: 6. CDR3 length: 15 amino acids. CDR3 bases: TGTGCCAGCAGCTTGACGGGACAGGGAATCTACGAGCAGTACTTC. It is translated as CASSLTGQGIYEQYF. The variable domain in full, with the rest retrieved from reference TRBV7-2 and TRBJ2-7, is GAGVSQSPSNKVTEKGKDVELRCDPISGHTALYWYRQSLGQGLEFLIYFQGNSAPDKSGLPSDRFSAERTGGSVSTLTIQRTQQEDSAVYLCASSLTGQGIYEQYFGPGTRLTVT.

This clone has only a few counts. V gene TRBV2 combines with J gene TRBJ2-1; tentatively, D is TRBD2 (5 bases). V was cut by 5 bases and J by 5 bases, with 10 bases left in between. Germline-derived CDR1 and CDR2 are SNHLY and FYNNEI. The CDR3 covers 13 residues. CDR3 nucleotide sequence: TGTGCCAGCAGTTTCGACTACAACAATGAGCAGTTCTTC. This encodes CASSFDYNNEQFF. The variable domain in full, completed from reference TRBV2 and TRBJ2-1, reads EPEVTQTPSHQVTQMGQEVILRCVPISNHLYFYWYRQILGQKVEFLVSFYNNEISEKSEIFDDQFSVERPDGSNFTLKIRSTKLEDSAMYFCASSFDYNNEQFFGPGTRLTVL.

The chain links TRBV18 to TRBJ2-7, with TRBD1 identical over 10 bases. The germline V gene encodes CDR1 KGHSH and CDR2 LQKENI. The CDR3 length is 16 residues. With 5 bases clipped from V and 3 bases from J, the junction kept 10 bases outside the gene matches. The CDR3 nucleotides are TGTGCCAGCTCATCACGACAGGGGGCCTTAGTCTACGAGCAGTACTTC. It is translated as CASSSRQGALVYEQYF.

The genes are TRBV28 and TRBJ2-7; D possibly corresponds to TRBD1 (5 bases). Trimming stripped 1 base from V and 2 bases from J, with 9 bases between. Germline CDR1 and CDR2: MDHEN and SYDVKM. This CDR3 contains 14 residues. The CDR3 nucleotides are TGTGCCAGCAGTTTATCCAGGGATACCTACGAGCAGTACTTC. This translates into CASSLSRDTYEQYF.

The chain links TRBV2 to TRBJ1-1; D unresolved. V lost 5 bases and J lost 1, with 8 bases in between. Germline assignment: CDR1 SNHLY and CDR2 FYNNEI. The CDR3 has 13 residues. The CDR3 sequence is CASSLSWNTEAFF. The CDR3 DNA sequence: TGTGCCAGCAGTTTAAGCTGGAACACTGAAGCTTTCTTT.